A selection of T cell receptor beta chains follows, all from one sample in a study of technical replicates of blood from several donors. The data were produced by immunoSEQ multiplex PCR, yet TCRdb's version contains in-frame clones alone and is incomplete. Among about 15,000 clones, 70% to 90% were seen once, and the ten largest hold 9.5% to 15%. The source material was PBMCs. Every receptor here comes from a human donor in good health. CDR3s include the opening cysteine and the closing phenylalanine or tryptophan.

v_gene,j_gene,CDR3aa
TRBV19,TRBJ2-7,CASSPPGRGAEQYF
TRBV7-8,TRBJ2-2,CASSLSRTSGSRLFF
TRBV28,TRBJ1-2,CASSDQGIVNGYTF
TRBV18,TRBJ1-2,CASSPPGGFGYGYTF
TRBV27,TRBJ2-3,CASKRSAGGPSGTDTQYF
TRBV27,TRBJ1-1,CASSTFPNTEAFF
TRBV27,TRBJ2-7,CATGQANNEQYF
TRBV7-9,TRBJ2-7,CASSLDGLGLEQYF
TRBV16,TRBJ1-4,CASSQQGPGEKLFF
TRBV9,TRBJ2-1,CASSERTSGRNEQFF
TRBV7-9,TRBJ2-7,CASSLFNEQYF
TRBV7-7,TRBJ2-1,CASSHGQDSSYNEQFF
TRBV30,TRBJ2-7,CAWSATGIYEQYF
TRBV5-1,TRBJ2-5,CASSTGGQSQETQYF
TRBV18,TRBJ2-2,CASSWDSQNTGELFF
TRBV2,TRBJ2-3,CASTKDYADTQYF
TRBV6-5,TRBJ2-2,CASSPLGGANGELFF
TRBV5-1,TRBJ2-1,CASSLGAGSSYNEQFF
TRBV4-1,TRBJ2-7,CASSQERAGGSYEQYF
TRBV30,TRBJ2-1,CAWNLWGLAGSNEQFF
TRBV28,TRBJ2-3,CASSSWGPDTQYF
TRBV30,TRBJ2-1,CAWSVDFGSYNEQFF
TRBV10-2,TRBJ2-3,CASGGTAGDTQYF
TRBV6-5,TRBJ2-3,CASSYSGSTDTQYF
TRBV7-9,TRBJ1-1,CASSFNQGNTEAFF
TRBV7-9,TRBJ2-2,CASSLGQGDTGELFF
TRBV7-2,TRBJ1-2,CASSLGGQAVDYGYTF
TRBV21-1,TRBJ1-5,CASSSRDRANDQPQHF
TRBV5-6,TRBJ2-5,CASSLASLSEETQYF
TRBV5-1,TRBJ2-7,CASSLEGQGTYEQYF
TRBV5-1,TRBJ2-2,CASKDNPSGTGELFF
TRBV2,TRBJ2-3,CASSEGTSGTDTQYF
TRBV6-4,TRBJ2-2,CASSEAGDTGELFF